These T cell receptor beta chains were read from a single sample in a study of a mutant IDH1 vaccine in newly diagnosed glioma. Some clones are missing from TCRdb's copy, which holds only in-frame ones; the method was immunoSEQ multiplex PCR. The sample holds tens of thousands of clones, 80% to 90% seen once. The sample consisted of PBMCs, taken from a glioma patient treated with radiotherapy, temozolomide or both. Receptor source: a woman aged 45-59 years with glioma. The conserved cysteine and the conserved F or W are not part of the CDR3 here. A D gene is named only where the DNA matches it firmly. Some rows mark clone size as missing; the rest say once, few, many or name a class of expanded clone.

CDR3aa: ASSIGGDEQF
j_gene: TRBJ2-1
v_gene: TRBV21-1
abundance: NA
d_gene: NA

CDR3aa: ASSFIPAGGVTETQY
j_gene: TRBJ2-5
v_gene: TRBV5-1
abundance: NA
d_gene: TRBD2

CDR3aa: ASRPRVLGANVLT
j_gene: TRBJ2-6
v_gene: TRBV6-1
abundance: NA
d_gene: NA

CDR3aa: AWDPGQRSGANVLT
j_gene: TRBJ2-6
v_gene: TRBV30
abundance: once
d_gene: TRBD1

CDR3aa: ASSWRGQNTEAF
j_gene: TRBJ1-1
v_gene: TRBV11-3
abundance: NA
d_gene: NA

CDR3aa: ASSEKQANTEAF
j_gene: TRBJ1-1
v_gene: TRBV10-1
abundance: NA
d_gene: NA

CDR3aa: ASSRRDSGNYGYT
j_gene: TRBJ1-2
v_gene: TRBV13
abundance: NA
d_gene: TRBD1

CDR3aa: ASSLRAVNTEAF
j_gene: TRBJ1-1
v_gene: TRBV5-1
abundance: once
d_gene: NA

CDR3aa: ASSLDRNRVNTEAF
j_gene: TRBJ1-1
v_gene: TRBV5-7
abundance: NA
d_gene: NA

CDR3aa: ASSQEPVLNTEAF
j_gene: TRBJ1-1
v_gene: TRBV4-1
abundance: NA
d_gene: NA

CDR3aa: ASSPSHTLH
j_gene: TRBJ1-6
v_gene: TRBV6-6
abundance: once
d_gene: NA

CDR3aa: ATRGANTGELF
j_gene: TRBJ2-2
v_gene: TRBV19
abundance: NA
d_gene: TRBD2

CDR3aa: ASSYSAGADQPQH
j_gene: TRBJ1-5
v_gene: TRBV6-5
abundance: NA
d_gene: NA

CDR3aa: ASSLVLGAGKLF
j_gene: TRBJ1-4
v_gene: TRBV7-9
abundance: NA
d_gene: NA

CDR3aa: ASSLGQGWTEAF
j_gene: TRBJ1-1
v_gene: TRBV5-1
abundance: NA
d_gene: NA

CDR3aa: ASSQGRGLGQPQH
j_gene: TRBJ1-5
v_gene: TRBV4-1
abundance: NA
d_gene: TRBD1

CDR3aa: ASSVGQAGTEAF
j_gene: TRBJ1-1
v_gene: TRBV5-1
abundance: NA
d_gene: TRBD1

CDR3aa: ASRELGGVGEKLF
j_gene: TRBJ1-4
v_gene: TRBV19
abundance: NA
d_gene: NA

CDR3aa: ASRKDNEQF
j_gene: TRBJ2-1
v_gene: TRBV5-4
abundance: few
d_gene: NA

CDR3aa: ASSSPNSGGLAGELF
j_gene: TRBJ2-2
v_gene: TRBV5-1
abundance: NA
d_gene: TRBD2

CDR3aa: ASSEGDGYQPQH
j_gene: TRBJ1-5
v_gene: TRBV2
abundance: NA
d_gene: NA

CDR3aa: ASSSEDYRGSVGQETQY
j_gene: TRBJ2-5
v_gene: TRBV2
abundance: NA
d_gene: TRBD1

CDR3aa: ASSPQGQSTDTQY
j_gene: TRBJ2-3
v_gene: TRBV9
abundance: NA
d_gene: NA

CDR3aa: ASSPTGNGNTIY
j_gene: TRBJ1-3
v_gene: TRBV11-2
abundance: once
d_gene: TRBD1

CDR3aa: ASSSIAGEAGELF
j_gene: TRBJ2-2
v_gene: TRBV11-3
abundance: NA
d_gene: NA

CDR3aa: ASSFSGQGYSPLH
j_gene: TRBJ1-6
v_gene: TRBV5-8
abundance: NA
d_gene: TRBD1

CDR3aa: ASSSYQETQY
j_gene: TRBJ2-5
v_gene: TRBV7-9
abundance: NA
d_gene: NA

CDR3aa: ASSLLQETKPQH
j_gene: TRBJ1-5
v_gene: TRBV27
abundance: few
d_gene: NA

CDR3aa: AISTDRDRGQKNTEAF
j_gene: TRBJ1-1
v_gene: TRBV10-3
abundance: NA
d_gene: TRBD1

CDR3aa: AISGRDGYEQY
j_gene: TRBJ2-7
v_gene: TRBV10-3
abundance: NA
d_gene: NA

CDR3aa: ASSVEASGGAGELF
j_gene: TRBJ2-2
v_gene: TRBV9
abundance: NA
d_gene: TRBD2

CDR3aa: ASSMGTGVYGYT
j_gene: TRBJ1-2
v_gene: TRBV19
abundance: NA
d_gene: TRBD1

CDR3aa: ASSPDRGLGNQPQH
j_gene: TRBJ1-5
v_gene: TRBV5-5
abundance: NA
d_gene: TRBD1

CDR3aa: ASSPRGQENYGYT
j_gene: TRBJ1-2
v_gene: TRBV14
abundance: NA
d_gene: NA

CDR3aa: ATLLYNEQF
j_gene: TRBJ2-1
v_gene: TRBV19
abundance: NA
d_gene: NA

CDR3aa: ASSFRDTYNEQF
j_gene: TRBJ2-1
v_gene: TRBV5-6
abundance: NA
d_gene: NA

CDR3aa: ASSPGQGAFEAF
j_gene: TRBJ1-1
v_gene: TRBV18
abundance: NA
d_gene: TRBD1

CDR3aa: ASSSVAGPEETQY
j_gene: TRBJ2-5
v_gene: TRBV5-1
abundance: few
d_gene: TRBD2

CDR3aa: ASSLAGVRADTQY
j_gene: TRBJ2-3
v_gene: TRBV5-1
abundance: once
d_gene: NA

CDR3aa: AWGGGMNTEAF
j_gene: TRBJ1-1
v_gene: TRBV30
abundance: NA
d_gene: NA

CDR3aa: SVLDGTDTQY
j_gene: TRBJ2-3
v_gene: TRBV29-1
abundance: NA
d_gene: NA

CDR3aa: ASTEGVSIRYSNQPQH
j_gene: TRBJ1-5
v_gene: TRBV2
abundance: NA
d_gene: NA